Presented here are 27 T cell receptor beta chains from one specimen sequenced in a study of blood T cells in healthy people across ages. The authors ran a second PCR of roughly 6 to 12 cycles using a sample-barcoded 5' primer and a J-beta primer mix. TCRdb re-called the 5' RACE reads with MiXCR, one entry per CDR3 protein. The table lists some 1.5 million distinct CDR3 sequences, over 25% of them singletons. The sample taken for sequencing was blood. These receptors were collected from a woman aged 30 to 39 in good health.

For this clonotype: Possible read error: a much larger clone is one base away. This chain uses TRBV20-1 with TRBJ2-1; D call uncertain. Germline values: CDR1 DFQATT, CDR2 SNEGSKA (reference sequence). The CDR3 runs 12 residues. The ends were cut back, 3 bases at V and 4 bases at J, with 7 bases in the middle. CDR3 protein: CSASHRYNEQFF. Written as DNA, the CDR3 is TGCAGTGCTAGCCATAGGTACAATGAGCAGTTCTTC.

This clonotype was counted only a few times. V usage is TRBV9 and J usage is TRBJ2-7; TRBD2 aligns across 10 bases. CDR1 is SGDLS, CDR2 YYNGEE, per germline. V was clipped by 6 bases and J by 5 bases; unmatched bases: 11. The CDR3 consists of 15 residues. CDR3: CASTFGGLAGDEQYF. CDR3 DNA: TGTGCCAGCACATTTGGTGGGCTAGCGGGAGACGAGCAGTACTTC.

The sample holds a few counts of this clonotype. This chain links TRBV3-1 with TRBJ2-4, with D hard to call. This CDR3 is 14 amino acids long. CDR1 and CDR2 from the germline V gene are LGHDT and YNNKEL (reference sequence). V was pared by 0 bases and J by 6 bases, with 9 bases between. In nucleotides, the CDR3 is TGTGCCAGCAGCCAAGAGAGTATGACAAACATTCAGTACTTC. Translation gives CASSQESMTNIQYF.

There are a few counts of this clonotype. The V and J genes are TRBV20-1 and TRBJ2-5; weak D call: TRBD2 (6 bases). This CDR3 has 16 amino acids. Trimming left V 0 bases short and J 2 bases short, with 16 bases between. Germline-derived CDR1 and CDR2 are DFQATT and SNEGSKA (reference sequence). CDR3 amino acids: CSARDGDWLSQETQYF. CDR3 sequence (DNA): TGCAGTGCTAGAGATGGGGACTGGCTCTCACAAGAGACCCAGTACTTC.

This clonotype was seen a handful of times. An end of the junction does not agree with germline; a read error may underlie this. The CDR3 spells CNAKPGLAGREQFF. The CDR3 DNA reads TGCAATGCTAAACCGGGACTAGCGGGTCGGGAGCAGTTCTTC. The J gene is TRBJ2-1, the V gene TRBV20-1; 12 nucleotides align to TRBD2. There are 14 residues in the CDR3. Germline V lookup: CDR1 DFQATT, CDR2 SNEGSKA (reference sequence).

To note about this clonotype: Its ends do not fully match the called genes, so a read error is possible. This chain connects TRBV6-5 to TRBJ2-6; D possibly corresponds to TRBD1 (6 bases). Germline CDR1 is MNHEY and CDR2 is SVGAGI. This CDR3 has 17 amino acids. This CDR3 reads CTSSHTITGSGANVLTF. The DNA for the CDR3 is TGTACCAGCAGTCACACCATAACAGGGTCTGGGGCCAACGTCCTGACTTTC.

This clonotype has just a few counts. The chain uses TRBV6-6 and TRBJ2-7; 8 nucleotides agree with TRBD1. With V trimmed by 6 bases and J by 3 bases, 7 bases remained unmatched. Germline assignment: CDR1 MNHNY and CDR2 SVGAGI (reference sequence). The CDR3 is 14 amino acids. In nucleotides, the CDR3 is TGTGCCAGCAGCATCGCGACAGGGGTCTACGAGCAGTACTTC. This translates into CASSIATGVYEQYF.

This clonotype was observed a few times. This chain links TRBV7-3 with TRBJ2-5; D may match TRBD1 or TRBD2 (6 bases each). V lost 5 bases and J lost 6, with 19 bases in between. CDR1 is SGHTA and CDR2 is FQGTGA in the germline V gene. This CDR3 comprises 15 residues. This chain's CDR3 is CASSPGGQGGQTQYF. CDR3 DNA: TGTGCCAGCAGCCCTGGGGGGCAGGGCGGACAGACCCAGTACTTC.

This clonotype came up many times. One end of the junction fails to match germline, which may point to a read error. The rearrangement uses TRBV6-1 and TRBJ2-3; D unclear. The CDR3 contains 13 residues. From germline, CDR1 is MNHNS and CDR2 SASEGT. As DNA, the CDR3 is TGCGCCAGCAGTGAAGCTAGCACAGATACGCAGTATTTT. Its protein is CASSEASTDTQYF.

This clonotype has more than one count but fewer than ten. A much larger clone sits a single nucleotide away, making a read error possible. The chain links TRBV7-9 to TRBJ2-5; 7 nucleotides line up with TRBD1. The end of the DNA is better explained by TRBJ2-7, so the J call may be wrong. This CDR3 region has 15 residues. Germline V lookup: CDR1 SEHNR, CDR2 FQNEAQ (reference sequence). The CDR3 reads CASSLERGGFSEQYF. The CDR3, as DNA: TGTGCCAGCAGCTTAGAGAGAGGGGGCTTTTCCGAGCAGTACTTC.

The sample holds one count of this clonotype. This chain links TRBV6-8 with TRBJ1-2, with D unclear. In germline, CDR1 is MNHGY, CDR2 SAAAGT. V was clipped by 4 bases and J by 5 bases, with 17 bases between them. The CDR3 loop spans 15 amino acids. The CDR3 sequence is CASSSWTVEVYGYTF. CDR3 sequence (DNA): TGTGCCAGCAGTTCTTGGACGGTGGAGGTGTATGGCTACACCTTC.

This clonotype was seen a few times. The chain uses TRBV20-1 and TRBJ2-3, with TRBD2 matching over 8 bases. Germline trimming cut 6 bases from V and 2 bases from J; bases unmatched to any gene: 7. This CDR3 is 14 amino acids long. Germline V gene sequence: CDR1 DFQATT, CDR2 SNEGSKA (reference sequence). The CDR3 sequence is CSAELAVTTDTQYF. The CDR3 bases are TGCAGTGCAGAACTAGCGGTGACCACAGATACGCAGTATTTT.

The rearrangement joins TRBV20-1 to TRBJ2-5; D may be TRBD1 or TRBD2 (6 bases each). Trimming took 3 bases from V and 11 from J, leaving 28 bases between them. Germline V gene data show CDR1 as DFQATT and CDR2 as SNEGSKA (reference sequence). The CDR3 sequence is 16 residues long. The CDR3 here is CSARGQGGGRHNEQYF. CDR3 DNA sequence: TGCAGTGCTAGGGGTCAGGGTGGGGGGCGTCACAATGAGCAGTACTTC.

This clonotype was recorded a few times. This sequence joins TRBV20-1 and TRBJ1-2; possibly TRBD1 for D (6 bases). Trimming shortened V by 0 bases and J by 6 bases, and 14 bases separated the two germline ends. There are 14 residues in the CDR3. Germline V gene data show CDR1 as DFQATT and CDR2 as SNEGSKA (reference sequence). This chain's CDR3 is CSARDRGGVDGYTF. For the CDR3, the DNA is TGCAGTGCTAGAGATAGGGGGGGAGTGGATGGCTACACCTTC.

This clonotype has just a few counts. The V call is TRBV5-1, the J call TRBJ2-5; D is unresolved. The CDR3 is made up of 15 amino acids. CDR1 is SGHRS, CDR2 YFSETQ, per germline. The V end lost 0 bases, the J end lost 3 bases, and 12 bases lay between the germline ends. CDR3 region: CASSLDHPGKETQYF. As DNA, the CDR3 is TGCGCCAGCAGCTTGGACCACCCCGGTAAAGAGACCCAGTACTTC.

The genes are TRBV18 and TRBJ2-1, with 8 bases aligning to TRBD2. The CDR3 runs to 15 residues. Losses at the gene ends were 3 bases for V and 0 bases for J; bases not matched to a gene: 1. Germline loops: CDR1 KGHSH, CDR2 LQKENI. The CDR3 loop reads CASSPGLDSYNEQFF. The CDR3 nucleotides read TGTGCCAGCTCACCGGGACTAGACTCCTACAATGAGCAGTTCTTC.

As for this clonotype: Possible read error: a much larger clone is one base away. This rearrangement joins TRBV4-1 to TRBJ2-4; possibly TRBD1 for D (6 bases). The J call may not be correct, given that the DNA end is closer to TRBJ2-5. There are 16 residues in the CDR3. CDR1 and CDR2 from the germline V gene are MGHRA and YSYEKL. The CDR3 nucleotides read TGCGCCAGCAGCCAATCCCACGGGACACTTAGAGAGACCCAGTACTTC. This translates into CASSQSHGTLRETQYF.

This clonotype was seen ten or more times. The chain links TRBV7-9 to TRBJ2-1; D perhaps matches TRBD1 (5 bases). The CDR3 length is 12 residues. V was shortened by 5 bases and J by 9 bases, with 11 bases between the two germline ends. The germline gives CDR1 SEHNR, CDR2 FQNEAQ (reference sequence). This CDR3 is CASSPLRGEQFF. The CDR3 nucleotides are TGTGCCAGCAGCCCACTAAGGGGTGAGCAGTTCTTC. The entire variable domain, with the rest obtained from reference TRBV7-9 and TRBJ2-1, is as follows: DTGVSQNPRHKITKRGQNVTFRCDPISEHNRLYWYRQTLGQGPEFLTYFQNEAQLEKSRLLSDRFSAERPKGSFSTLEIQRTEQGDSAMYLCASSPLRGEQFFGPGTRLTVL.

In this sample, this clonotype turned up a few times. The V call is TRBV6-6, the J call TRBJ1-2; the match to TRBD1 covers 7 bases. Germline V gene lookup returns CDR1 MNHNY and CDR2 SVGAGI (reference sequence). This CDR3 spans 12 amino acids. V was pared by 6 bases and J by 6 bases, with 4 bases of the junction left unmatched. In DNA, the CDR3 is TGTGCCAGCAGACAGGGGCGGAATGGCTACACCTTC. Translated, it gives CASRQGRNGYTF.

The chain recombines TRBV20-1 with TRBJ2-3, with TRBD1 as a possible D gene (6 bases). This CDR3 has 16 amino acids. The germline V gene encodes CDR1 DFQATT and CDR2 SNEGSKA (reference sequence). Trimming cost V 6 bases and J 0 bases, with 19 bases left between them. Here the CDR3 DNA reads TGCAGTGCCATACTCCCGGGACAACCAAGCACAGATACGCAGTATTTT. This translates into CSAILPGQPSTDTQYF.

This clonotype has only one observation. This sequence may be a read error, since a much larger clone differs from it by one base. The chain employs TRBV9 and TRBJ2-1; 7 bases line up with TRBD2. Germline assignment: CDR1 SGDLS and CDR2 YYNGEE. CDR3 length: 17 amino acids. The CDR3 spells CANSAYMAGVIRNEQFF. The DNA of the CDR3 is TGTGCCAACAGCGCCTACATGGCGGGAGTAATTAGGAATGAGCAGTTCTTC.

The CDR3 here is CASSLAGGNWEQFF. The CDR3 nucleotides are TGTGCCAGCAGCTTAGCGGGGGGTAATTGGGAGCAGTTCTTC. The chain carries TRBV7-9 and TRBJ2-1; D possibly corresponds to TRBD2 (6 bases). The V end lost 0 bases, the J end lost 10 bases, and 13 bases lay between the germline ends. The germline gives CDR1 SEHNR, CDR2 FQNEAQ (reference sequence). The CDR3 has 14 residues.

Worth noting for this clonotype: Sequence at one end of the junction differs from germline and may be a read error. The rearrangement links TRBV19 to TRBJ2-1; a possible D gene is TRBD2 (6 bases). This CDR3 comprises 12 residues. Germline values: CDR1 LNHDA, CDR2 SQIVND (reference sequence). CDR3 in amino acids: CASSGGIYELFF. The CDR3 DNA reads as TGTGCCAGTAGTGGGGGGATATATGAGCTGTTCTTC.

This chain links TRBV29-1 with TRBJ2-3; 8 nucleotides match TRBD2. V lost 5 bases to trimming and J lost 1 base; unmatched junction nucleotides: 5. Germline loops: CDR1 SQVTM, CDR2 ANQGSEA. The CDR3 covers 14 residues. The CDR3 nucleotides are TGCAGCGTTCGGGAACTAGCGGGCACAGATACGCAGTATTTT. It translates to CSVRELAGTDTQYF.

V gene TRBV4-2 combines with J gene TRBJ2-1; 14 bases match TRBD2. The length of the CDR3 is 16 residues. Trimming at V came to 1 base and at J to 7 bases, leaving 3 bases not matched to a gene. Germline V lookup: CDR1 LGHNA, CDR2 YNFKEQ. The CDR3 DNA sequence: TGTGCCAGCAGCCAAGGGGGGACTAGCGGGGGTAATGAGCAGTTCTTC. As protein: CASSQGGTSGGNEQFF.

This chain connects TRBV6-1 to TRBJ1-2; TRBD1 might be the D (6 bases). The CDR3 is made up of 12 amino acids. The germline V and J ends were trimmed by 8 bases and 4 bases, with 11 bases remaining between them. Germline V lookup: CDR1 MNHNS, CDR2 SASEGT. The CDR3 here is CASQDRPYGYTF. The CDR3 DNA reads TGTGCCAGCCAGGACAGACCCTATGGCTACACCTTC.

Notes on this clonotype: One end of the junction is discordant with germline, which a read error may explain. DNA for the CDR3: TGTGCCAGCAGTGCGGCCCTAGCGGGGGTCGGAGATACGCAGTATTTT. It is translated as CASSAALAGVGDTQYF. The genes are TRBV10-1 and TRBJ2-3, with TRBD2 matching over 10 bases. Germline-derived CDR1 and CDR2 are WNHNN and SYGVQD (reference sequence). This CDR3 is 16 amino acids long.